A selection of T cell receptor beta chains follows, all from one sample in a study of blood T cell repertoires in COVID-19. The method was immunoSEQ multiplex PCR; TCRdb's version includes in-frame clones alone and lacks a portion of them. This sample has approximately 300,000 clones, with around four fifths found just once. The source material was peripheral blood. Receptors originate from a woman between 45 and 65 years old with acute or convalescent COVID-19. Both conserved end residues are part of each CDR3. D genes are given only for firm matches. Only some rows state a clone size, as once, few, many or a class for expanded clones.

D	size	J	V	DNA	CDR3
.	.	TRBJ1-3	TRBV14	TGTGCCAGCAGCCAAAGTCGGTCATACTCTGGAAACACCATATATTTT	CASSQSRSYSGNTIYF
.	.	TRBJ2-5	TRBV7-9	TGTGCCAGCAGCTCGGAAGAGACCCAGTACTTC	CASSSEETQYF
.	.	TRBJ1-1	TRBV28	TGTGCCAGCAGTTTTACGGCAGGCGCGAACACTGAAGCTTTCTTT	CASSFTAGANTEAFF
.	many	TRBJ1-2	TRBV18	TGTGCCAGCTCACCCGGGGGGCTGGTCTATGGCTACACCTTC	CASSPGGLVYGYTF
TRBD2	.	TRBJ2-2	TRBV4-1	TGCGCCAGCAGCCAAGTTTATAGCGGGGGGGCGGCCGGGGAGCTGTTTTTT	CASSQVYSGGAAGELFF
TRBD1	.	TRBJ2-5	TRBV11-2	TGTGCCAGCAGCTTAGGTCCGGGACAGGGTTTAGTCACCCAGTACTTC	CASSLGPGQGLVTQYF
TRBD1	.	TRBJ1-4	TRBV19	TGTGCCAGTAGTACCGAAGGGACAGGGGAATTTGAAAAACTGTTTTTT	CASSTEGTGEFEKLFF
.	.	TRBJ1-2	TRBV27	TGTGCCAGCAGTTTACAGGGTTACGACGATGGCTACACCTTC	CASSLQGYDDGYTF
.	.	TRBJ1-2	TRBV24-1	TGTGCCACCAGTGATTCAGGGTCCACCTATGGCTACACCTTC	CATSDSGSTYGYTF
TRBD2	.	TRBJ2-1	TRBV7-2	TGTGCCAGCAGCACAACCGGGACTAGCAATGAGCAGTTCTTC	CASSTTGTSNEQFF
.	.	TRBJ1-1	TRBV30	TGTGCCTGGAGTGGCGGCAGGGACACTGAAGCTTTCTTT	CAWSGGRDTEAFF
TRBD1	.	TRBJ1-1	TRBV3-1/TRBV3-2	TGTGCCAGCAGCCATCTTGACAGGGGTTGGACTGAAGCTTTCTTT	CASSHLDRGWTEAFF
TRBD2	.	TRBJ2-2	TRBV9	TGTGCCAGCAGCGCCTCCGGACTAGCGATGAACACCGGGGAGCTGTTTTTT	CASSASGLAMNTGELFF
.	.	TRBJ1-3	TRBV20-1	TGCAGTGCTAGTTGGAGGGAAGGATCTGGAAACACCATATATTTT	CSASWREGSGNTIYF
TRBD1	once	TRBJ1-1	TRBV6-5	TGTGCCAGCAGTCTCTCGGACAGGGCGATGGTGGCTTTCTTT	CASSLSDRAMVAFF
TRBD1	.	TRBJ1-4	TRBV10-1	TGCGCCAGCAGTCCGGACAGGGGTTACGGCGAAAAACTGTTTTTT	CASSPDRGYGEKLFF
TRBD1	.	TRBJ1-4	TRBV10-3	TGTGCCGCAAGGACAGGGTCAACTAATGAAAAACTGTTTTTT	CAARTGSTNEKLFF
.	.	TRBJ2-1	TRBV9	TGTGCCAGCAGCCCGATCGCGGGAATCTCCTACAATGAGCAGTTCTTC	CASSPIAGISYNEQFF
.	.	TRBJ2-4	TRBV21-1	TGTGCCAGCAGCACAGACAGGGGGCTCTGTTTAAACATTCAGTACTTC	CASSTDRGLCLNIQYF
.	.	TRBJ1-1	TRBV18	TGTGCCAGCTCACCCGGGGGGATCAGCGGCACTGAAGCTTTCTTT	CASSPGGISGTEAFF
TRBD2	.	TRBJ2-7	TRBV6-5	TGTGCCAGCCGGACTAGCGGGACCTCTCACGAGCAGTACTTC	CASRTSGTSHEQYF
.	.	TRBJ1-2	TRBV4-1	TGCGCCAGCAGCCAAGAAGGACATAACCCTTTCTATGGCTACACCTTC	CASSQEGHNPFYGYTF
.	once	TRBJ2-2	TRBV5-3	TGTGCCAGAAGCTCGGTAACGGCGAACACCGGGGAGCTGTTTTTT	CARSSVTANTGELFF
.	.	TRBJ2-1	TRBV18	TGTGCCAGCTCACCACCAAGCGGTGAGCAGTTCTTC	CASSPPSGEQFF
.	.	TRBJ2-1	TRBV5-8	TGTGCCAGCAGCTTGTCTAGCTCCTACAATGAGCAGTTCTTC	CASSLSSSYNEQFF
TRBD1	.	TRBJ2-7	TRBV5-1	TGCGCCAGCAGCTTCGGACAGGGGGCTCCCTACGAGCAGTACTTC	CASSFGQGAPYEQYF
TRBD1	few	TRBJ1-2	TRBV5-4	TGTGCCAGCAGCTGGGACAGCTATGGCTACACCTTC	CASSWDSYGYTF
.	.	TRBJ1-5	TRBV5-8	TGTGCCAGCAGCTTTGGACATACTAGCAATCAGCCCCAGCATTTT	CASSFGHTSNQPQHF
TRBD1	.	TRBJ1-1	TRBV7-9	TGTGCCAGCAGCAACAGGGGAGGGAACACTGAAGCTTTCTTT	CASSNRGGNTEAFF
TRBD1	.	TRBJ2-3	TRBV7-9	TGTGCCAGCAGCAGCAACCGGGACAGGCTCCTGCCCTTT	CASSSNRDRLLPF
.	.	TRBJ1-6	TRBV7-2	TGTGCCAGCAGCTTATCCGGTAGCTCCTATAATTCACCCCTCCACTTT	CASSLSGSSYNSPLHF
TRBD2	.	TRBJ2-3	TRBV7-2	TGTGCCAGCAGCTCCGGACTAGCGGGAGGCACAGATACGCAGTATTTT	CASSSGLAGGTDTQYF
.	.	TRBJ1-4	TRBV6-5	TGTGCCAGCAGTTACTCGCCTAACCCCGGGGAGGAAAAACTGTTTTTT	CASSYSPNPGEEKLFF
TRBD1	few	TRBJ1-1	TRBV11-3	TGTGCCAGCAGTCGGGACAGGGGTAACACTGAAGCTTTCTTT	CASSRDRGNTEAFF
TRBD1	.	TRBJ1-6	TRBV27	TGTGCCAGCAGTTTATTTTTTCGGGACAGGGGTAATTCACCCCTCCACTTT	CASSLFFRDRGNSPLHF
.	once	TRBJ2-5	TRBV29-1	TGCAGCGTTGAACCCACGGGAGAGACCCAGTACTTC	CSVEPTGETQYF
TRBD2	.	TRBJ2-2	TRBV5-5	TGTGCCAGCAGCTTTATAGCGGGGGGCAACACCGGGGAGCTGTTTTTT	CASSFIAGGNTGELFF
.	.	TRBJ1-1	TRBV10-1	TGCGCCAGCAGTGAGTCGAGCGGGCCAAGGGGGAACACTGAAGCTTTCTTT	CASSESSGPRGNTEAFF
TRBD1	.	TRBJ1-2	TRBV4-1	TGCGCCAGCAGCCAAGTTCCTGGGACAGGGAACTATGGCTACACCTTC	CASSQVPGTGNYGYTF
.	once	TRBJ2-5	TRBV18	TGTGCCAGCTCACCGACTAGGCAGGAAGAGACCCAGTACTTC	CASSPTRQEETQYF
TRBD2	.	TRBJ2-3	TRBV7-3	TGTGCCAGCAGCTTAAGCTCTAGCGGGGTCATAGGGACGCAGTATTTT	CASSLSSSGVIGTQYF
TRBD2	.	TRBJ2-1	TRBV10-3	TGTGCCACACTAGCGGGGGGCTCCTACAATGAGCAGTTCTTC	CATLAGGSYNEQFF
TRBD2	.	TRBJ2-3	TRBV24-1	TGTGCCACCAGTGATACGGGGACTAGCGGCAGCACAGATACGCAGTATTTT	CATSDTGTSGSTDTQYF
TRBD1	.	TRBJ1-6	TRBV2	TGTGCCAGCCAAAGTGGGTACAGGGGGCATAATTCACCCCTCCACTTT	CASQSGYRGHNSPLHF
.	.	TRBJ1-6	TRBV7-9	TGTGCCAGCAGCTTAGTACAGGGATCCAATTCACCCCTCCACTTT	CASSLVQGSNSPLHF
TRBD1	.	TRBJ1-1	TRBV10-2	TGCGCCAGCAGTGACAGGACAGGGGGCATTGTGAACACTGAAGCTTTCTTT	CASSDRTGGIVNTEAFF
.	.	TRBJ2-2	TRBV2	TGTGCCAGCAGTCGGTCCACCGGGGAGCTGTTTTTT	CASSRSTGELFF
.	.	TRBJ2-1	TRBV7-3	TGTGCCAGCAGCTCTGGCGGGACGGCGCAGTTCTTC	CASSSGGTAQFF